This T cell receptor beta chain stems from a study of cytotoxic CD8 clonotypes in ibrutinib-treated CLL (dated by TCRdb to the early 2020s). Turning to the overall study: The cohort had about a dozen relapsed/refractory and 15 treatment-naive patients; fewer than 18 were IGHV unmutated. Responses were partial in some 24 patients and complete in 2; after median around 65 months follow-up, around 15 stayed in remission and roughly twelve progressed. Response samples were obtained after a median of about 13 months of treatment, with a range of roughly 6 to 40 months. On average, each sample had approximately 280,000 productive templates and approximately 89,000 productive rearrangements. Of the 85 to 95 participants in the trial, roughly 26 had longitudinal samples available. Cryopreserved peripheral blood mononuclear cells were collected before treatment, at response, and at either disease progression or sustained remission.

For this clone: It lacks a known antigen. No per-base quality is available; no much larger clone lies one base away.

Roughly 2 micrograms of genomic DNA were extracted from cryopreserved PBMCs for TCR beta library preparation. Longitudinal blood samples from CLL patients on ibrutinib monotherapy underwent high-throughput TCR beta sequencing. The patients were enrolled in a single-center, open-label phase 2 trial of ibrutinib monotherapy. Each clonotype received, on average, around 10x coverage in deep resolution sequencing performed on a MiSeq, where the target depth lay between 1 in 1 million and 1 in 200,000 T cells. The immunoSEQ hsTCRB Kit was used to generate TCR beta libraries. The study's processing was this. ImmunoSEQ Data Assistant and ImmunoSEQ Analyzer were used for data analysis, and V, D and J genes were assigned according to IMGT definitions. Clonality, with values ranging from 0 to 1, was calculated as one minus the normalized Shannon entropy of productive rearrangement frequencies. Only overrepresented clonotypes making up at least 0.05% of the repertoire of each patient were included in the public clonotype analysis. Around 14 repertoires from age-matched healthy donors, obtained from immuneACCESS, served as clonality controls. Drawn from immuneACCESS, this table holds only the in-frame rearrangements with V and J called that TCRdb kept. Clones are partly lost; checked studies trace under half to an unresolved V gene and leave the rest unexplained. That table furnishes V, J and clone size, whereas the DNA furnished D and trimming. The sample records some 300,000 clones, roughly 85% of which are singletons. Of the sample, 5.5% to 8% falls within the top ten clones.

Findings and caveats that apply to the study as a whole: Lymph node repertoires were not examined, and the timing of sampling was not matched between patients in sustained remission and those whose disease progressed. Public clonotypes were found to be uncommon and were observed to contract or remain stable during treatment; the increase in clonality was shown to reflect expansion of private clonotypes at ibrutinib response. Baseline clonality was found to be higher than that of age-matched healthy donors and was strongly correlated with circulating CD8+ T-cell counts. An increase in clonality was observed at ibrutinib response, with clonality remaining stable during sustained remission and falling back toward baseline at progression.

Via the germline V gene (reference sequence), CDR1 is SEHNR and CDR2 FQNEAQ. Germline trimming: 5 bases from V, 1 base from J; junction bases outside gene matches: 5. The CDR3 numbers 16 residues from cysteine through phenylalanine. Kept here is only the CDR3 DNA, which spans 48 bases and is read in frame from base 1. Sequenced material: PBMCs, taken before ibrutinib treatment. The chain couples TRBV7-9 to TRBJ2-5, with TRBD2 identical over 12 junction bases. This sequence originates from a human donor with chronic lymphocytic leukemia. At the DNA level, the sequence is TGTGCCAGCAGCCTCGGACTAGCGGGGATCCAAGAGACCCAGTACTTC. Its protein product is CASSLGLAGIQETQYF.